This T cell receptor (beta chain) was recorded in a study of blood T cells in healthy people across ages (dated by TCRdb to the mid-2010s). At the level of the whole study: In model experiments, roughly one uniquely barcoded TCR beta cDNA molecule per two T cells was captured by template switching. To track age-related changes in TCR beta repertoire diversity, the study relied on deep sequencing normalized with unique cDNA molecular identifiers. Donors were grouped into four age groups: young (average approximately 16 years), middle-aged (under 40), aged (62) and long-lived (approximately 82). To avoid experimental bias, donors of different ages were randomly spread across the sequencing lanes. For two donors (one aged 18 to 30 and one aged 80 or older), the study analyzed two additional independent replicas of 1 million unique cDNA reads from the same blood draw. Findings and caveats that apply to the study as a whole: Compared with the aged group, the long-lived group had more naive CD4+ T cells, fewer expanded clones and increased TCR diversity, a pattern suggesting age selection. As age increased, observed TCR beta diversity per million T cells dropped in a roughly linear way, and a significant reduction was already evident by age around 41. Because the CMV infection status of the donors was unknown, age-related changes in expanded clonotypes may potentially have been confounded. Estimates of total diversity based on one million sequenced T cells were considered lower bounds and underestimates. A strong correlation was found between observed TCR beta diversity and the percentage of naive T cells measured by flow cytometry. Since profiling was done on bulk unsorted PBMCs, naive and antigen-experienced compartments could not be conclusively compared.

The donors were roughly 40 Caucasian individuals from Russia, aged roughly 6 to 95 years, who were systemically healthy. Roughly 9.5 milliliters of peripheral blood were drawn from each donor into EDTA-treated Vacutainer tubes. Ficoll-Paque density-gradient centrifugation was used to isolate PBMCs, with at least 7 million per sample. Trizol reagent was used to extract total RNA from PBMCs, with at least 6 micrograms per sample. For every donor, an aliquot of PBMCs went through flow cytometry to measure the percentages of naive CD45RAhigh/CD27high T cells. On this clonotype: Its cognate antigen has yet to be identified. Per-base quality was not reported, and no clone a single base away is much larger than it.

From its cysteine to its phenylalanine, the CDR3 spans 14 amino acids. The CDR3 DNA has 42 bases and is translated from base 1. From V the trimming removes 4 bases and from J it removes 1 base, while the gene matches leave 4 bases of the junction unaccounted for. CDR1 and CDR2 were assigned from the germline V gene (reference sequence) as DFQATT and SNEGSKA. Libraries were prepared through 5' RACE. The sequencer was an Illumina HiSeq 2500. A second PCR of roughly 7 to 11 cycles was performed with a sample-barcoded 5' primer and a J-beta primer mix. Each TCR beta cDNA molecule received a unique molecular identifier from a template-switch 5' adaptor carrying 12 random nucleotides. Each sample yielded at least 2.5 million CDR3-containing paired-end reads. First-strand cDNA was synthesized from all RNA with the Mint cDNA synthesis kit, primed by a TRBC-specific oligonucleotide. Following uracil-DNA glycosylase treatment, all cDNA underwent a first 18-cycle PCR with the universal primers M1SS and BC2_uni_R. The study's processing was this. Normalization of each sample was performed by random selection of 1 million high-quality reads, each carrying a distinct molecular identifier. Instead of being binned into consensus sequences, reads that shared molecular identifiers were thrown out. CDR3 identification, clonotype clustering and error correction used MiTCR with a Q25 quality threshold and the strictest error-elimination algorithm. A nonparametric unseen species model with Euler transformation was used to estimate lower-bound total TCR beta diversity. TCRdb reprocessing: public reads trimmed at Q25 with fastp, clones called with MiXCR, in-frame beta chains kept. Every CDR3 protein is listed once, alongside the most common genes and DNA of its rows. The V and J calls and clone size come from TCRdb's table, not from the authors' own analysis. Recorded for this sample are over a million distinct CDR3 sequences; 40% to 55% of them occurred a single time. Of the sample, around 18% falls within the top ten clones.

The rearranged chain carries TRBV20-1 and TRBJ2-3, with 8 bases in between that match TRBD2. Material: blood. The receptor was derived from a woman between 55 and 75 years old in good health. The CDR3 region: CSATLAVRTDTQYF. In nucleotides, the sequence is TGCAGTGCTACACTAGCGGTACGCACAGATACGCAGTATTTT.